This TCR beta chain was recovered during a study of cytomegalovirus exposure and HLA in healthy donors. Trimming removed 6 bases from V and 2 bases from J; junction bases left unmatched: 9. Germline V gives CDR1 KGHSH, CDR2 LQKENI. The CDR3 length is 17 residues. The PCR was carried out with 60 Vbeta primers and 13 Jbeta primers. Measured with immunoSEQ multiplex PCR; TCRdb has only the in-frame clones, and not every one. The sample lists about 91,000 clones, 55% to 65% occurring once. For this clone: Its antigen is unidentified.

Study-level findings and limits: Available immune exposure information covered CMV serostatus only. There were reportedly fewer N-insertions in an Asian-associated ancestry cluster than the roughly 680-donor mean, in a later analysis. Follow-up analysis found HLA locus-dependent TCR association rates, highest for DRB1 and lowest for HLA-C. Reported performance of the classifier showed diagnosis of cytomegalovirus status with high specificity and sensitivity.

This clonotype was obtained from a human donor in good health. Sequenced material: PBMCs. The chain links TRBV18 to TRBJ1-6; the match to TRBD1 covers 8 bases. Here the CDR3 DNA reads TGTGCCAGCTCTGAAATGACAGGGGATACCTATAATTCACCCCTCCACTTT. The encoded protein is CASSEMTGDTYNSPLHF.